The 5 T cell receptor beta chains listed next were all sequenced from one sample in a study of cytomegalovirus exposure and HLA in healthy donors. The PCR ran on 60 Vbeta and 13 Jbeta primers. The repertoire was sequenced with immunoSEQ multiplex PCR; TCRdb's copy has only in-frame clones and lacks some. The sample contains approximately 180,000 clones, about 80% of which appear only once. Material: PBMCs. Receptors were obtained from a man in his forties in good health and CMV-seropositive.

This clone came up a few times. The chain links TRBV4-2 to TRBJ1-3; D unclear. V lost 4 bases to trimming and J lost 5 bases, with 18 bases between them. Germline-derived CDR1 and CDR2 are LGHNA and YNFKEQ. CDR3 length: 16 residues. CDR3 nucleotides: TGTGCCAGCAGCCCTACCGCAGCGGTGAGGAGAAACACCATATATTTT. This sequence encodes CASSPTAAVRRNTIYF.

Comment on this clone: One end of the junction does not line up with germline, which may come from a read error. V gene TRBV6-1 combines with J gene TRBJ2-7; D call uncertain. This CDR3 has 12 residues. Germline V CDR1 and CDR2: MNHNS, SASEGT. CDR3 bases: TGTGCCAGCAGTGATCGAATGGCTAGGAGAAACTTC. It is translated as CASSDRMARRNF.

Turning to this clone: The junction departs from the called germline gene at one end, perhaps through a read error. The V and J genes are TRBV2 and TRBJ2-6, with a possible D match to TRBD1 (5 bases). Germline V gene data show CDR1 as SNHLY and CDR2 as FYNNEI. This CDR3 is built from 16 residues. CDR3: CASSPRGNSGANGLTF. Here the CDR3 DNA reads TGTGCCAGCAGCCCGAGAGGTAACTCTGGGGCCAACGGCCTGACTTTC.

This rearrangement joins TRBV9 to TRBJ1-1; 7 nucleotides match TRBD1. J gave up 5 bases and V 0 bases, and 4 bases lay outside the gene matches. The CDR3 extends over 14 amino acids. The germline gives CDR1 SGDLS, CDR2 YYNGEE. The CDR3 DNA reads as TGTGCCAGCAGCGTAGACGGCAGGGGGACTGAAGCTTTCTTT. Encoded protein: CASSVDGRGTEAFF.

The rearrangement uses TRBV14 and TRBJ2-7, with 9 bases fitting TRBD2. With V trimmed by 3 bases and J by 2 bases, 14 bases remained unmatched. The CDR3 length is 18 residues. Germline V gives CDR1 SGHDN, CDR2 FVKESK. The CDR3 DNA reads TGTGCCAGCAGCCATCGTGCGGGAGGGCCCGCTTTCCCCTACGAGCAGTACTTC. Protein product: CASSHRAGGPAFPYEQYF.